The 13 T cell receptor beta chains in this list originate from one sample, sequenced in a study of cytomegalovirus exposure and HLA in healthy donors. PCR primers comprised 60 Vbeta and 13 Jbeta primers. The protocol was immunoSEQ multiplex PCR, while the TCRdb copy is restricted to in-frame clones and leaves out a portion. The data hold under 150,000 clones, with roughly 74% observed a single time. Sequencing input: PBMCs. The origin of the receptors is a woman aged 40 to 49 in good health and CMV-seropositive.

The V and J genes are TRBV19 and TRBJ2-1; 8 nucleotides match TRBD2. The germline gives CDR1 LNHDA, CDR2 SQIVND (reference sequence). The J segment lost 0 bases and the V segment lost 6 bases, leaving 13 bases of the junction unmatched. CDR3 length: 18 amino acids. CDR3 in amino acids: CASSRTSLAGSSYNEQFF. DNA for the CDR3: TGTGCCAGTAGCCGCACCTCGTTAGCGGGGAGCTCCTACAATGAGCAGTTCTTC.

The V and J genes are TRBV28 and TRBJ2-7; 8 nucleotides match TRBD2. This CDR3 spans 13 amino acids. Trimming at V came to 5 bases and at J to 4 bases, leaving 4 bases not matched to a gene. Germline loops: CDR1 MDHEN, CDR2 SYDVKM. The CDR3 sequence: CASSVTSGYEQYF. CDR3 sequence (DNA): TGTGCCAGCAGTGTAACTAGCGGATACGAGCAGTACTTC.

This clone has more than one count but fewer than ten. The chain joins TRBV4-1 to TRBJ1-1; 7 bases align to TRBD1. The CDR3 is made up of 14 amino acids. Germline CDR1 and CDR2: MGHRA and YSYEKL. V trimming: 0 bases; J trimming: 6 bases; junction bases outside the gene matches: 4. The CDR3: CASSQDRGIPEAFF. DNA of the CDR3: TGCGCCAGCAGCCAAGACAGGGGGATTCCTGAAGCTTTCTTT.

The chain combines TRBV7-9 with TRBJ2-1, with 9 bases lining up with TRBD2. The CDR3 spans 17 residues. The V segment lost 2 bases and the J segment 6 bases; nucleotides outside the gene matches: 11. The germline V gene has CDR1 SEHNR and CDR2 FQNEAQ (reference sequence). CDR3 in DNA: TGTGCCAGCAGCTTAATTAATAGCGGGAGACGGGGCAATGAGCAGTTCTTC. Residues: CASSLINSGRRGNEQFF. Together with reference TRBV7-9 and TRBJ2-1, the CDR3 gives the full variable domain: DTGVSQNPRHKITKRGQNVTFRCDPISEHNRLYWYRQTLGQGPEFLTYFQNEAQLEKSRLLSDRFSAERPKGSFSTLEIQRTEQGDSAMYLCASSLINSGRRGNEQFFGPGTRLTVL.

In its sample, this clone was seen a few times. The chain recombines TRBV27 with TRBJ1-5; D perhaps matches TRBD1 (6 bases). CDR1 MNHEY and CDR2 SMNVEV come from the germline V gene (reference sequence). Trimming pared 6 bases from V and 1 base from J, leaving 10 bases between. The length of the CDR3 is 14 residues. The CDR3 region is CASRAGESNQPQHF. The CDR3 nucleotides are TGTGCCAGCAGGGCAGGGGAAAGCAATCAGCCCCAGCATTTT.

The chain is built from TRBV14 and TRBJ1-2; no reliable D call. This CDR3 is built from 15 residues. CDR1 is SGHDN and CDR2 is FVKESK in the germline V gene. The germline V and J ends were trimmed by 0 bases and 4 bases, with 12 bases remaining between them. For the CDR3, the DNA is TGTGCCAGCAGCCAAGACGGAGGGAGCTCCTATGGCTACACCTTC. Translating gives CASSQDGGSSYGYTF.

The V and J genes are TRBV28 and TRBJ1-6, with TRBD1 matching 7 bases. CDR3 length: 14 residues. The V segment lost 7 bases and the J segment 10 bases; nucleotides outside the gene matches: 10. Germline CDR1 is MDHEN and CDR2 is SYDVKM. The CDR3 nucleotides are TGTGCCAGCATCGTCAGACAGGGCGGGTCACCCCTCCACTTT. This gives the protein CASIVRQGGSPLHF.

This clone occurred once. The rearrangement links TRBV7-9 to TRBJ1-1; D not certain. The germline V gene has CDR1 SEHNR and CDR2 FQNEAQ (reference sequence). Trimming pared 1 base from V and 2 bases from J, leaving 11 bases between. This CDR3 is 15 amino acids long. CDR3 protein: CASSLEDLGNTEAFF. Written as DNA, the CDR3 is TGTGCCAGCAGCTTAGAAGACCTAGGCAACACTGAAGCTTTCTTT.

This clone was observed a handful of times. This rearrangement joins TRBV18 to TRBJ2-1, with D uncertain. In germline, CDR1 is KGHSH, CDR2 LQKENI. The CDR3 has 14 residues. V lost 3 bases and J lost 6, with 12 bases in between. The CDR3 bases are TGTGCCAGCTCACCCGGCCTAGAGGCCAATGAGCAGTTCTTC. This translates into CASSPGLEANEQFF.

V gene TRBV5-4 combines with J gene TRBJ2-7; 7 nucleotides line up with TRBD1. Germline V gene data show CDR1 as SGHNT and CDR2 as YYREEE (reference sequence). J gave up 4 bases and V 0 bases, and 7 bases lay outside the gene matches. The length of the CDR3 is 15 residues. The CDR3 region has the DNA TGTGCCAGCAGCTTGGCCCGGGACAGTCGGTACGAGCAGTACTTC. The encoded protein is CASSLARDSRYEQYF.

This clone was counted only a few times. The chain is built from TRBV4-1 and TRBJ1-5; D gene ambiguous. The V end was cut by 4 bases, the J end by 0 bases, with 4 bases between. CDR3 size: 13 residues. Germline lookup yields CDR1 MGHRA and CDR2 YSYEKL. CDR3 amino acids: CASSLYSNQPQHF. DNA of the CDR3: TGCGCCAGCAGCCTCTATAGCAATCAGCCCCAGCATTTT.

The chain recombines TRBV29-1 with TRBJ2-7; 7 bases align to TRBD2. CDR1 and CDR2 from the germline V gene are SQVTM and ANQGSEA. Trimming took 4 bases from V and 6 from J; bases not matched to a gene: 6. The CDR3 runs 12 residues. DNA for the CDR3: TGCAGCGTTGGCTCGGGACTAAGCGAGCAGTACTTC. Its protein product is CSVGSGLSEQYF.

This chain links TRBV5-8 with TRBJ2-1; D uncertain. Germline lookup yields CDR1 SGHTS and CDR2 YDEGEE. Trimming shortened V by 3 bases and J by 6 bases, and 10 bases separated the two germline ends. This CDR3 comprises 13 residues. CDR3 in DNA: TGTGCCAGCAGCTCTCTAAGCACCAATGAGCAGTTCTTC. This gives the protein CASSSLSTNEQFF.